The present T cell receptor beta chain was sequenced within a study of technical replicates of blood from a handful of donors. Sequencing used immunoSEQ multiplex PCR; TCRdb keeps in-frame clones, though not all of them. The sample lists tens of thousands of clones, 75% to 95% occurring once. Germline V gene data show CDR1 as SGHVS and CDR2 as FQNEAQ. V was cut by 0 bases and J by 4 bases, with 9 bases left in between. The CDR3 covers 14 residues. The sample was PBMCs. V is TRBV7-8 and J is TRBJ2-5; D remains ambiguous. This clonotype was sampled from a human donor in good health. Some clones in this sample may be carry-over from other donors' samples. CDR3 loop: CASSLALRVETQYF. The CDR3 coding sequence is TGTGCCAGCAGCTTAGCGCTGCGTGTAGAGACCCAGTACTTC.